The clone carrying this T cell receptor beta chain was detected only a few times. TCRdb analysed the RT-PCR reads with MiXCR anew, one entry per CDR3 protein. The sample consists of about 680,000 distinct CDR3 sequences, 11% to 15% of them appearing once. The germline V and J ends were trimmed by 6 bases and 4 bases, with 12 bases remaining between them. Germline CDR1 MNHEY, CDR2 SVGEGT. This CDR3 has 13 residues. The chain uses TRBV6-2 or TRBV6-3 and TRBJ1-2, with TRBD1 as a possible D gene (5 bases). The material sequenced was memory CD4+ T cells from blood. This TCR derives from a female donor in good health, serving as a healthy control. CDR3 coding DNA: TGTGCCAGCAGCCAGGGTGGGTTCTATGGCTACACCTTC. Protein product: CASSQGGFYGYTF.